This TCR beta chain was retrieved from a study of blood T cell repertoires in COVID-19. Data came from immunoSEQ multiplex PCR; TCRdb stores just in-frame clones and leaves some out. This sample has around 230,000 clones; approximately 89% occur once, and the top ten carry under 2.5%. The CDR3 is 15 amino acids. The J segment lost 5 bases and the V segment lost 2 bases, leaving 1 base of the junction unmatched. CDR1 MNHEY and CDR2 SVGAGI come from the germline V gene. Material for sequencing was PBMCs or T cells enriched from blood (not recorded which). The receptor's source is a woman between 40 and 50 years old with acute COVID-19. The chain combines TRBV6-5 with TRBJ1-6; 9 nucleotides agree with TRBD1. CDR3 DNA sequence: TGTGCCAGCAGTTACGACAGGGGGAATAATTCACCCCTCCACTTT. Its translation is CASSYDRGNNSPLHF.